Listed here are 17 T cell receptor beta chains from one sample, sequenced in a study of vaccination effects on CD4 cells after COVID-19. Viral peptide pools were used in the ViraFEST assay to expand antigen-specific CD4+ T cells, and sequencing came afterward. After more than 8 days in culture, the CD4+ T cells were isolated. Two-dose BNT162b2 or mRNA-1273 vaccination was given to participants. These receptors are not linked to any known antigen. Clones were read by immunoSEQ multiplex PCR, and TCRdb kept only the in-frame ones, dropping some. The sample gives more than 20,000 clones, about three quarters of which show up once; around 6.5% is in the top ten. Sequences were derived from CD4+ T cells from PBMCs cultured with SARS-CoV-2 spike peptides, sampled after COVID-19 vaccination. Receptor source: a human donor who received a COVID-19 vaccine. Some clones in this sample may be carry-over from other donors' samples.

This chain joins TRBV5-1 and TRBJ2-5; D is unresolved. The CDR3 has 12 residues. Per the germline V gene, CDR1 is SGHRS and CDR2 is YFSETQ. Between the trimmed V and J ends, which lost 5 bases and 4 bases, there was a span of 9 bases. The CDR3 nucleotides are TGCGCCAGCAGAGCCGGCGGAGAGACCCAGTACTTC. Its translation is CASRAGGETQYF. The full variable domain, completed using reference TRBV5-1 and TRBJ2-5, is KAGVTQTPRYLIKTRGQQVTLSCSPISGHRSVSWYQQTPGQGLQFLFEYFSETQRNKGNFPGRFSGRQFSNSRSEMNVSTLELGDSALYLCASRAGGETQYFGPGTRLLVL.

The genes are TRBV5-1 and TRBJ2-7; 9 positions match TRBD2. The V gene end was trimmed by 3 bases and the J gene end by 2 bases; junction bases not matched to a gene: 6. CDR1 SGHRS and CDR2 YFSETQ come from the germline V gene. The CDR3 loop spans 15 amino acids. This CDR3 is CASSWAAGGPYEQYV. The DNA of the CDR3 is TGCGCCAGCAGCTGGGCGGCGGGGGGGCCCTACGAGCAGTACGTC.

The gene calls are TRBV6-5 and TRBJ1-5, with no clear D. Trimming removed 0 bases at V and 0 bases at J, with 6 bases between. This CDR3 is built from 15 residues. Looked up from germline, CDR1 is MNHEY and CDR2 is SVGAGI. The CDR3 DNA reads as TGTGCCAGCAGTTACTCGATAGATAGCAATCAGCCCCAGCATTTT. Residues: CASSYSIDSNQPQHF.

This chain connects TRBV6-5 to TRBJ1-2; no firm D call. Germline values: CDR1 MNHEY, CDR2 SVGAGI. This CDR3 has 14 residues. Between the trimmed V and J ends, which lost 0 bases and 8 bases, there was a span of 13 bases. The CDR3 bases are TGTGCCAGCAGTTACTCAAGGGCTACGGGGGGCTACACCTTC. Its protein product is CASSYSRATGGYTF.

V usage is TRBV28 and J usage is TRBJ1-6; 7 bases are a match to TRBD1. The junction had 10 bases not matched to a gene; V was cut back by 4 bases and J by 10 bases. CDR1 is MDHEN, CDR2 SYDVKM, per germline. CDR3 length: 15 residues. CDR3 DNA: TGTGCCAGCAGTTCCCGGACAGGTGTTAAATCACCCCTCCACTTT. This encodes CASSSRTGVKSPLHF.

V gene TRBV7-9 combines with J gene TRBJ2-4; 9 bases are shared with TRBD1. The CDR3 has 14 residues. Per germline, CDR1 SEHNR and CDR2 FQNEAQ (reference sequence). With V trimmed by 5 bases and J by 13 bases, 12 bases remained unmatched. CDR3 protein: CASSGPGTGPFQYF. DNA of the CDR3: TGTGCCAGCAGCGGACCGGGGACAGGGCCTTTCCAGTACTTC.

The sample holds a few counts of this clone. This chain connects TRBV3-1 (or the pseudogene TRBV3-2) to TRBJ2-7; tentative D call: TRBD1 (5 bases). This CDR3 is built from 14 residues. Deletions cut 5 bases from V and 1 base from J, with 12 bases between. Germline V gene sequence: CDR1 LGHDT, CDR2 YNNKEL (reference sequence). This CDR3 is CASSKSQGSYEQYV. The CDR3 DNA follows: TGTGCCAGCAGCAAAAGTCAGGGTTCCTACGAGCAGTACGTC.

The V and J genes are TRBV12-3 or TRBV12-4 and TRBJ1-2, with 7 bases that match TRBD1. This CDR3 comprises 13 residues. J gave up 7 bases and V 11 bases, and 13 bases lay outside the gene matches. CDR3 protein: CALDGGPGGGYTF. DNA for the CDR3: TGTGCCCTTGACGGAGGTCCAGGGGGTGGCTACACCTTC.

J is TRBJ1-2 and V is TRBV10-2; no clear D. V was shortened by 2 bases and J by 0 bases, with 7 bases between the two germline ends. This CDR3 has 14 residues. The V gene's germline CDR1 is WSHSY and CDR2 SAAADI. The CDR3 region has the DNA TGCGCCAGCAGTGAGGCACGAACTAACTATGGCTACACCTTC. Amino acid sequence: CASSEARTNYGYTF.

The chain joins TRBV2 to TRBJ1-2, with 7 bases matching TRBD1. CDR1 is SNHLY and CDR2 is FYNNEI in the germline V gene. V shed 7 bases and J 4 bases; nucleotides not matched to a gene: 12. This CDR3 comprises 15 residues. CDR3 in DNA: TGTGCCAGCACCGTACAGGGGCGCACAGGCTATGGCTACACCTTC. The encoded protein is CASTVQGRTGYGYTF.

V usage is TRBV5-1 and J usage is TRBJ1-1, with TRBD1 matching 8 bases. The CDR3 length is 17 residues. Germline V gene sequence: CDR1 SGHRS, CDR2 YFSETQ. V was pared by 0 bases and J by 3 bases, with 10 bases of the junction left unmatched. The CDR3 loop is CASSLGQNQGAHTEAFF. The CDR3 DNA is TGCGCCAGCAGCTTGGGACAGAACCAGGGGGCGCACACTGAAGCTTTCTTT.

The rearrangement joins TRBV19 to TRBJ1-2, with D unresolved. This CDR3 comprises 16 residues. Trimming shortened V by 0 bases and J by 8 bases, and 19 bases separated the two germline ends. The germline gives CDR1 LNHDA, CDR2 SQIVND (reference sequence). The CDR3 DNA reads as TGTGCCAGTAGTATAGATCTTATATCGGTGAAGCGAGGCTACACCTTC. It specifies CASSIDLISVKRGYTF.

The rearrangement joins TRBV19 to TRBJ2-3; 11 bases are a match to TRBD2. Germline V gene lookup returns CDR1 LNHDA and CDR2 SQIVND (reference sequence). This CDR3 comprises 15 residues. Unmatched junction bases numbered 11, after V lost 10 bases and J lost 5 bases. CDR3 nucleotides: TGTGCCACCGATCTTAGCGGGGGGGCAGGAGATACGCAGTATTTT. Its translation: CATDLSGGAGDTQYF.

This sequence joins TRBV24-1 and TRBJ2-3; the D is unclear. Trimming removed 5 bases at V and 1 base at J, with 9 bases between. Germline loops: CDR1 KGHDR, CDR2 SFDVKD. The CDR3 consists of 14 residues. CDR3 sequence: CATSGSVGTDTQYF. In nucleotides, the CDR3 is TGTGCCACCAGTGGGTCAGTAGGCACAGATACGCAGTATTTT.

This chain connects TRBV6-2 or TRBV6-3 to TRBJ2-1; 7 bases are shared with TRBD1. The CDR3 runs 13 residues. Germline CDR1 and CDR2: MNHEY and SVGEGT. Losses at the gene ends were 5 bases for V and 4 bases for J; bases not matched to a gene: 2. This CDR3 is CASSRDSYNEQFF. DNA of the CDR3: TGTGCCAGCAGTCGGGACAGTTACAATGAGCAGTTCTTC.

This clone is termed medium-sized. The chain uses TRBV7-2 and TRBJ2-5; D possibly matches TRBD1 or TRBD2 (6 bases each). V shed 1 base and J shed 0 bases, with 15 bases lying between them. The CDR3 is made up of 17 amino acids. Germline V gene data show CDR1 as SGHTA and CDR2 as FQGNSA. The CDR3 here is CASSLEERGGNQETQYF. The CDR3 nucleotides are TGTGCCAGCAGCTTAGAAGAGAGAGGGGGGAACCAAGAGACCCAGTACTTC.

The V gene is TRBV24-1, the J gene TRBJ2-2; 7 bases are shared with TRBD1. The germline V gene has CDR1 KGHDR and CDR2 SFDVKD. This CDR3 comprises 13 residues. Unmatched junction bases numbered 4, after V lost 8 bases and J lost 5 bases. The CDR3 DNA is TGTGCCACCAATGAGGGGGCAACCGGGGAGCTGTTTTTT. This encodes CATNEGATGELFF.